This record covers a single T cell receptor beta chain. The protocol was immunoSEQ multiplex PCR, while the TCRdb copy is restricted to in-frame clones and leaves out a portion. Of about 160,000 clones listed, approximately 91% were seen once; the top ten hold roughly 2.3%. These data are taken from a study of blood T cell repertoires in COVID-19. Overall study context: From the United States, Italy and Spain came samples of acute and convalescent COVID-19. T cells, B-cell-depleted T cells, or PBMCs supplied cDNA or gDNA.

The CDR3 length is 14 residues. CDR1 SGHVS and CDR2 FNYEAQ come from the germline V gene. V lost 1 base, J lost 2 bases, and 8 bases lay in between. This TCR was sampled from a man younger than 30 with acute or convalescent COVID-19. The V call is TRBV7-6, the J call TRBJ1-1; D is unresolved. The sequenced sample consisted of peripheral blood. For the CDR3, the DNA is TGTGCCAGCAGCTTAGGCGGGGTAAACACTGAAGCTTTCTTT. It encodes CASSLGGVNTEAFF. The complete variable domain, with remaining parts taken from reference TRBV7-6 and TRBJ1-1, reads GAGVSQSPRYKVTKRGQDVALRCDPISGHVSLYWYRQALGQGPEFLTYFNYEAQQDKSGLPNDRFSAERPEGSISTLTIQRTEQRDSAMYRCASSLGGVNTEAFFGQGTRLTVV.